This record concerns one T cell receptor (beta chain) sequence. The V end was cut by 6 bases, the J end by 7 bases, with 24 bases between. The CDR3 is made up of 16 amino acids. Germline V gene data show CDR1 as SNHLY and CDR2 as FYNNEI. Some clones are missing from TCRdb's copy, which holds only in-frame ones; the method was immunoSEQ multiplex PCR. This repertoire shows just over 95,000 clones, about 79% found once; its top ten account for approximately 6%. The data are from a study of glioma-infiltrating T cells after dendritic cell vaccination. Material: blood, obtained before dendritic cell vaccination. The genes are TRBV2 and TRBJ2-5; maybe TRBD1 (5 bases). The receptor was isolated from a human donor with glioblastoma. The CDR3 loop is CASSSRTRRERVTQYF. The DNA for the CDR3 is TGTGCCAGCAGCTCTCGGACACGTAGGGAAAGAGTGACCCAGTACTTC.